The present entry profiles one T cell receptor beta chain with its context. The antigen remains unidentified. This record comes from a study of regulatory T cells in long-lasting Graves disease. General observations from the study: The study found persistent patients shared more public clonotypes (about 3,000) than new patients (about 890). Lower TCR diversity characterized persistent Graves' patients relative to newly diagnosed patients. Persistent disease was characterized by preferential usage of TRBV28, TRBJ1-2 and TRBJ2-5.

Sample time point: newly diagnosed GD, antithyroid drugs for less than 3 months. With RNA extracted from PBMCs as input, the TCR library was made. Sequencing libraries for TCR beta were prepared with iRepertoire HTBI primers and Arm-PCR of CDR3 regions. TCRdb ran MiXCR on the multiplex PCR reads and lists one entry per CDR3 protein. The table lists fewer than 650,000 distinct CDR3 sequences, roughly 16% of them singletons. The V end lost 0 bases, the J end lost 3 bases, and 10 bases lay between the germline ends. The CDR3 extends over 15 amino acids. From germline, CDR1 is SGHRS and CDR2 YFSETQ. These sequences were also reported in another study, on T cells in Graves' hyperthyroidism and ophthalmopathy. As that report states: Patients between 18 and 65 years old had hyperthyroidism, newly diagnosed and lasting under 2 months.

The chain is built from TRBV5-1 and TRBJ1-5; possibly TRBD1 for D (6 bases). The sequencing here drew on peripheral blood mononuclear cells (PBMCs), taken at new diagnosis, from a patient treated with antithyroid drugs. This clonotype was sampled from a man in his late teens or twenties with Graves disease. Here the CDR3 reads CASSLAGQFNQPQHF. The CDR3 nucleotides are TGCGCCAGCAGCTTGGCCGGACAGTTCAATCAGCCCCAGCATTTT.